These 13 T cell receptor beta chains originate from one sample sequenced in a study of blood T cell repertoires in COVID-19. Sequenced by immunoSEQ multiplex PCR; TCRdb stores in-frame clones only, minus some. The sample shows 100,000 to 150,000 clones, about 87% of them seen only once. Sequencing input: peripheral blood. These receptors all come from a woman aged 50 to 60 with acute or convalescent COVID-19.

This rearrangement joins TRBV13 to TRBJ2-7; 10 bases fit TRBD1. Germline CDR1 is PRHDT and CDR2 is FYEKMQ (reference sequence). V lost 4 bases, J lost 2 bases, and 5 bases stayed unmatched. CDR3 size: 15 residues. CDR3 loop: CASSWKGTGAYEQYF. In DNA, the CDR3 is TGTGCCAGCAGCTGGAAGGGGACAGGGGCCTACGAGCAGTACTTC.

The chain employs TRBV7-9 and TRBJ1-6; D not resolved. V lost 8 bases and J 8 bases, leaving 10 bases between the germline ends. This CDR3 is 12 amino acids long. Germline CDR1 is SEHNR and CDR2 is FQNEAQ (reference sequence). In DNA form, the CDR3 reads TGTGCCAGCGAGGATGAGTATTCACCCCTCCACTTT. Residues: CASEDEYSPLHF.

V is TRBV27 and J is TRBJ1-1; 9 bases are shared with TRBD1. Trimming removed 8 bases from V and 0 bases from J; junction bases left unmatched: 7. The CDR3 length is 15 residues. The V gene's germline CDR1 is MNHEY and CDR2 SMNVEV (reference sequence). The CDR3 sequence is CASGTQGAMNTEAFF. The DNA for the CDR3 is TGTGCCAGCGGTACACAGGGGGCCATGAACACTGAAGCTTTCTTT.

The V gene is TRBV9, the J gene TRBJ1-2, with a tentative D call TRBD1 (5 bases). Trimming pared 4 bases from V and 4 bases from J, leaving 17 bases between. Germline CDR1 is SGDLS and CDR2 is YYNGEE. The CDR3 runs 15 residues. This CDR3 reads CASSSRQNPSYGYTF. Here the CDR3 DNA reads TGTGCCAGCAGCAGCCGACAGAACCCAAGCTATGGCTACACCTTC.

This sequence joins TRBV19 and TRBJ1-5; D possibly corresponds to TRBD1 (6 bases). The germline V gene has CDR1 LNHDA and CDR2 SQIVND (reference sequence). V lost 1 base and J 2 bases, leaving 12 bases between the germline ends. The CDR3 sequence is 16 residues long. CDR3 region: CASSIGGGRGNQPQHF. CDR3 DNA sequence: TGTGCCAGTAGTATAGGTGGGGGCCGAGGCAATCAGCCCCAGCATTTT.

V usage is TRBV9 and J usage is TRBJ2-5, with D perhaps TRBD2 (5 bases). With 1 base removed from V and 5 bases from J, the gap between germline ends came to 18 bases. Per germline, CDR1 SGDLS and CDR2 YYNGEE. The CDR3 is 16 residues long. The CDR3 nucleotides read TGTGCCAGCAGCGTAAGCGGCAGCCTATCGGGGGAGACCCAGTACTTC. This encodes CASSVSGSLSGETQYF.

The V call is TRBV7-9, the J call TRBJ2-2, with 7 bases fitting TRBD1. Trimming at V came to 5 bases and at J to 1 base, leaving 4 bases not matched to a gene. Germline assignment: CDR1 SEHNR and CDR2 FQNEAQ (reference sequence). This CDR3 is 15 amino acids long. The CDR3 sequence is CASSKGAWNTGELFF. DNA for the CDR3: TGTGCCAGCAGCAAGGGGGCGTGGAACACCGGGGAGCTGTTTTTT.

The CDR3 DNA reads as TGTGCCAGTAGTATAGACGGAACAGGGGTTCGAACGGAAAAACTGTTTTTT. It translates to CASSIDGTGVRTEKLFF. The chain links TRBV19 to TRBJ1-4, with 7 bases fitting TRBD1. Germline lookup yields CDR1 LNHDA and CDR2 SQIVND (reference sequence). This CDR3 has 17 amino acids. V lost 0 bases and J lost 8; bases outside the gene matches: 12.

Of note for this clone: The sample has other DNA sequences that encode this CDR3 too. The chain combines TRBV30 with TRBJ2-3, with 9 bases identical to TRBD2. CDR3 length equals 14 residues. Germline lookup yields CDR1 GTSNPN and CDR2 SVGIG (reference sequence). V trimming: 1 base; J trimming: 1 base; junction bases outside the gene matches: 0. The CDR3 here is CAWSASGGTDTQYF. Here the CDR3 DNA reads TGTGCCTGGAGTGCTAGCGGGGGCACAGATACGCAGTATTTT.

The V call is TRBV6-2 or TRBV6-3, the J call TRBJ2-5, with 8 bases identical to TRBD2. V trimming: 5 bases; J trimming: 6 bases; junction bases outside the gene matches: 5. Germline CDR1 and CDR2: MNHEY and SVGEGT. This CDR3 is built from 13 residues. The CDR3 protein is CASSNGGAKTQYF. In DNA, the CDR3 is TGTGCCAGCAGTAACGGGGGGGCCAAGACCCAGTACTTC.

The chain uses TRBV24-1 and TRBJ1-2, with 8 bases aligning to TRBD1. The CDR3 spans 16 residues. With 5 bases clipped from V and 6 bases from J, the junction kept 13 bases outside the gene matches. Germline CDR1 is KGHDR and CDR2 is SFDVKD. CDR3 in amino acids: CATSGSDLQGADGYTF. The CDR3 DNA reads as TGTGCCACCAGTGGTTCTGACCTCCAGGGGGCTGATGGCTACACCTTC.

The chain uses TRBV29-1 and TRBJ2-3; 8 bases fit TRBD2. V shed 6 bases and J 0 bases; nucleotides not matched to a gene: 11. Germline CDR1 reads SQVTM; CDR2 reads ANQGSEA. There are 16 residues in the CDR3. The CDR3 bases are TGCAGCGTAGCGGGGGTAGCGCCTTTGAGCACAGATACGCAGTATTTT. Translated, it gives CSVAGVAPLSTDTQYF.

This chain connects TRBV6-6 to TRBJ1-1, with D unclear. V was pared by 6 bases and J by 4 bases, with 9 bases between. The CDR3 covers 12 residues. Per the germline V gene, CDR1 is MNHNY and CDR2 is SVGAGI (reference sequence). The CDR3 spells CASSGTITEAFF. For the CDR3, the DNA is TGTGCCAGCAGCGGTACCATCACTGAAGCTTTCTTT.